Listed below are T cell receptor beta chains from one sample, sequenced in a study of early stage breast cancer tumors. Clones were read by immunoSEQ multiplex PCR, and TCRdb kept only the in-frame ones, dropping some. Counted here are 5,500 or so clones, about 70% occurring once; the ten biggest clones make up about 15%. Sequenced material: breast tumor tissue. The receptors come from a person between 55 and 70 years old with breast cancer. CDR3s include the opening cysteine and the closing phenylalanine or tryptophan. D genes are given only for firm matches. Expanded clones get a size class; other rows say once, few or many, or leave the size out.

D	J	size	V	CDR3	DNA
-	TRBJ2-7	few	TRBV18	CASSPLGSEQYF	TGTGCCAGCTCACCACTAGGAAGCGAGCAGTACTTC
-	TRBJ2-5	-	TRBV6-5	CASSYWGSQETQYF	TGTGCCAGCAGTTACTGGGGATCCCAAGAGACCCAGTACTTC
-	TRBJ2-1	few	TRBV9	CASSVSYNEQFF	TGTGCCAGCAGCGTGAGCTACAATGAGCAGTTCTTC
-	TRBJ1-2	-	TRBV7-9	CASSLVNYGYTF	TGTGCCAGCAGCTTGGTTAACTATGGCTACACCTTC
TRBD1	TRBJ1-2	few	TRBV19	CASSMVQGAGYTF	TGTGCCAGTAGTATGGTCCAGGGGGCTGGCTACACCTTC
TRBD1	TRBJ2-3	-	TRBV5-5	CASSYRTGGPGRSDTQYF	TGTGCCAGCAGCTATCGGACAGGGGGCCCGGGCCGGTCAGATACGCAGTATTTT
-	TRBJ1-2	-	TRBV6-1	CASSERDGYTF	TGTGCCAGCAGTGAACGGGATGGCTACACCTTC
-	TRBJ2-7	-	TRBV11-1	CASRRTGVYEQYF	TGTGCCAGCAGGAGGACCGGGGTGTACGAGCAGTACTTC
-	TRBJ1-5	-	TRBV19	CASSEGVRDNQPQHF	TGTGCCAGTAGTGAGGGGGTGCGTGACAATCAGCCCCAGCATTTT
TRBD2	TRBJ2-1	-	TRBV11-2	CASRPAGGSYNEQFF	TGTGCCAGCAGACCGGCGGGGGGTTCCTACAATGAGCAGTTCTTC
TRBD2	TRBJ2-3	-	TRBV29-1	CSVDGRWAGEGDTQYF	TGCAGCGTTGACGGGAGGTGGGCGGGAGAGGGAGATACGCAGTATTTT
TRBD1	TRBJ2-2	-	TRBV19	CATREDRASTGELFF	TGTGCCACCCGAGAGGACAGGGCGAGCACCGGGGAGCTGTTTTTT
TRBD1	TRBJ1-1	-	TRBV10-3	CAISEQKGQTGTEAFF	TGTGCCATCAGTGAGCAAAAGGGACAGACCGGCACTGAAGCTTTCTTT
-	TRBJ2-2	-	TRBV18	CASSPEELGELFF	TGTGCCAGCTCACCCGAAGAACTTGGGGAGCTGTTTTTT
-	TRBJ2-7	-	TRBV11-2	CASSLGRGPPYEQYF	TGTGCCAGCAGCTTAGGAAGGGGACCACCCTACGAGCAGTACTTC
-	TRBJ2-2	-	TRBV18	CASSPRWGDPELFF	TGTGCCAGCTCACCTCGGTGGGGGGACCCCGAGCTGTTTTTT
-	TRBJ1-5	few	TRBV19	CASLSGANLNQPQHF	TGTGCCAGCCTCAGCGGAGCGAATTTGAATCAGCCCCAGCATTTT
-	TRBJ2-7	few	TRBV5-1	CASRQVISYEQYF	TGCGCCAGCAGGCAGGTGATCTCCTACGAGCAGTACTTC
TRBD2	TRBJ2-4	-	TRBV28	CASSLGLAGRLQAKNIQYF	TGTGCCAGCAGCCTGGGACTAGCGGGCCGGCTACAAGCCAAAAACATTCAGTACTTC
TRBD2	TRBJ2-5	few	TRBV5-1	CASSLVAGGQETQYF	TGCGCCAGCAGCTTGGTGGCGGGAGGACAAGAGACCCAGTACTTC
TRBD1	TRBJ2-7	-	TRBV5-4	CASSSQGVTTYEQYF	TGTGCCAGCAGCTCGCAGGGGGTGACTACCTACGAGCAGTACTTC
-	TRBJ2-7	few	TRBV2	CASSGPWGNEQYF	TGTGCCAGCAGTGGACCCTGGGGGAACGAGCAGTACTTC
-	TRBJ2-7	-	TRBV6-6	CATSPGYEQYF	TGTGCCACCTCCCCGGGGTACGAGCAGTACTTC
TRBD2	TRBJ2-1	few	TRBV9	CASSVELAGVYNEQFF	TGTGCCAGCAGCGTAGAACTAGCGGGAGTGTACAATGAGCAGTTCTTC
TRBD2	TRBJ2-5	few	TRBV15	CATSTRTSGSPSDF	TGTGCCACCAGCACTAGGACTAGCGGGAGCCCATCGGACTTC
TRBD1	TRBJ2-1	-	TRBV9	CASSARQGVGEQFF	TGTGCCAGCAGCGCCAGACAGGGGGTCGGTGAGCAGTTCTTC
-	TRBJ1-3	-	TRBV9	CASSVAEDTIYF	TGTGCCAGCAGCGTAGCCGAGGACACCATATATTTT
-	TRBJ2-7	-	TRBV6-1	CASSRRGGGEYEQYF	TGTGCCAGCAGCCGCCGAGGGGGGGGAGAATACGAGCAGTACTTC
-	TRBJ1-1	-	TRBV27	CAILRGVTEAFF	TGTGCCATCCTTAGGGGGGTAACTGAAGCTTTCTTT
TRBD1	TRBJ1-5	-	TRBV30	CAWSRGGASSNQPQHF	TGTGCCTGGAGCAGAGGGGGCGCTTCTAGCAATCAGCCCCAGCATTTT
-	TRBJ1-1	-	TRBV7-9	CASRTILRGITEAFF	TGTGCCAGCAGGACAATATTACGGGGGATTACTGAAGCTTTCTTT
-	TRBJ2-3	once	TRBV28	CASSYGRGPGTDTQYF	TGTGCCAGCAGTTACGGTAGAGGTCCGGGCACAGATACGCAGTATTTT
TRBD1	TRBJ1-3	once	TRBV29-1	CSGTGGAAGNTIYF	TGCAGCGGGACAGGGGGCGCCGCTGGAAACACCATATATTTT
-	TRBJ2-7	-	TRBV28	CASSRSPLDPSPNTYEQYF	TGTGCCAGCAGTAGATCTCCCCTTGACCCCTCACCTAATACCTACGAGCAGTACTTC
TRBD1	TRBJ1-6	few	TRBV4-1	CASSQARTGGAYNSPLHF	TGCGCCAGCAGCCAAGCCCGGACAGGAGGTGCCTATAATTCACCCCTCCACTTT
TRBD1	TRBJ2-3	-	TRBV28	CASTSLGGQGKDTQYF	TGTGCCAGCACCTCACTCGGGGGACAGGGCAAAGATACGCAGTATTTT
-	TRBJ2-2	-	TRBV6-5	CASSYGTGTLFF	TGTGCCAGCAGTTACGGCACAGGGACCCTGTTTTTT
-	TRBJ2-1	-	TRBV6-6	CASSYAAGYNEQFF	TGTGCCAGCAGTTACGCGGCAGGGTACAATGAGCAGTTCTTC
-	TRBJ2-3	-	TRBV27	CASGRGTRGRGFTDTQYF	TGTGCCAGCGGACGAGGGACACGGGGAAGAGGGTTCACAGATACGCAGTATTTT